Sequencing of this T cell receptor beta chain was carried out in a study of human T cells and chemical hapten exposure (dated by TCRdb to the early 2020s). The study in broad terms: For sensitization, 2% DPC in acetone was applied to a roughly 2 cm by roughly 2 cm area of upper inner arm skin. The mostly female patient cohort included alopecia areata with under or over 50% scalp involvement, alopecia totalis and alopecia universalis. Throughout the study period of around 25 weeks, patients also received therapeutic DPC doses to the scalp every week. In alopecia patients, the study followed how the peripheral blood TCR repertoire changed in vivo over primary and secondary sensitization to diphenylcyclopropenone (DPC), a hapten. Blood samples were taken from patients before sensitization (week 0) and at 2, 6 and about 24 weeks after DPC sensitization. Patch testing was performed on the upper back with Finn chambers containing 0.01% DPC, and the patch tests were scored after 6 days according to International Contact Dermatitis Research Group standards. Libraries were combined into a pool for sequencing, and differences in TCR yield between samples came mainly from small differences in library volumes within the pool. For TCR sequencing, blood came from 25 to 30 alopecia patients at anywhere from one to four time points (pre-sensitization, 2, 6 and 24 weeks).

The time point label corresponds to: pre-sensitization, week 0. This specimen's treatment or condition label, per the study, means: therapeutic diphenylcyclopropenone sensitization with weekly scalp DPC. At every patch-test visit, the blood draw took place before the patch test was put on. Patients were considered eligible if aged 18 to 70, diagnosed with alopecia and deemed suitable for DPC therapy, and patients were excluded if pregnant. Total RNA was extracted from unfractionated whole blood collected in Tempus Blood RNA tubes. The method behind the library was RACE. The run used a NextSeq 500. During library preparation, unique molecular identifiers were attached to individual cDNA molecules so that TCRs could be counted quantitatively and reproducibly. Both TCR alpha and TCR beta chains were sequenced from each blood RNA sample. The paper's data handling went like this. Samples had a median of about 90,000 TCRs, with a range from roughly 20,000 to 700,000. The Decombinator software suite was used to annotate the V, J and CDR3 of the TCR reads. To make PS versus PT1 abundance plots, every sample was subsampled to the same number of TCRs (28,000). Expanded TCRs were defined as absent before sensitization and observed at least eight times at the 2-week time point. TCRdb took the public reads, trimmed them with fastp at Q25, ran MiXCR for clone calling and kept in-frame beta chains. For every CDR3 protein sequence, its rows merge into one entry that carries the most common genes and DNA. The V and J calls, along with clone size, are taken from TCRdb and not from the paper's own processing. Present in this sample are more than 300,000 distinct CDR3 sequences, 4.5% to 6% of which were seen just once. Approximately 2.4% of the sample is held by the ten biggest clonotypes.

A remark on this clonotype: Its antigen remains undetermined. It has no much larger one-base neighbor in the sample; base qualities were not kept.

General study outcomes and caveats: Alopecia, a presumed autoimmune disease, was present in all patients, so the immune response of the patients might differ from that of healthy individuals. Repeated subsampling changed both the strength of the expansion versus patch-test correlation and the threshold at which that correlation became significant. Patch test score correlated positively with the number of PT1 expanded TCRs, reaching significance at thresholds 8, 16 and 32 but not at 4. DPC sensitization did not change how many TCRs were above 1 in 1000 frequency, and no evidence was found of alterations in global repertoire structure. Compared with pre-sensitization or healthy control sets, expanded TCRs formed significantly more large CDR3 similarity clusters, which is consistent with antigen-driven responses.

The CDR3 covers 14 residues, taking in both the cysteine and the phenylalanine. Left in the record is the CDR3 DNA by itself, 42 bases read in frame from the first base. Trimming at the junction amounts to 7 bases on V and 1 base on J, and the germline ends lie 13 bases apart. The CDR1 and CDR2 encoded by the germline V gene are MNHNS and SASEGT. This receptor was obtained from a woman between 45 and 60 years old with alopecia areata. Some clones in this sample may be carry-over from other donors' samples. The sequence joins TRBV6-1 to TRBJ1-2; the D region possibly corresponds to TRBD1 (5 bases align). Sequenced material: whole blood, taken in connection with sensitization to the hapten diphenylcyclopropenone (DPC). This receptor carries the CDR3 CASKQGGSNYGYTF. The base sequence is TGTGCCAGCAAGCAGGGAGGAAGTAACTATGGCTACACCTTC.